Shown below are 29 T cell receptor beta chains from a single sample sequenced in a study of B cell selection in AIRE deficiency. Regulatory T cells were sorted as CD4+CD25hiCD127low/negative cells. Clones were sequenced by immunoSEQ multiplex PCR, and TCRdb holds only the in-frame ones, with some missing. The table lists 20,000 to 30,000 clones, approximately 92% of them singletons. Sequencing used CD4+CD25+ Tregs sorted from PBMCs. These receptors were obtained from a human donor in good health.

The rearrangement links TRBV6-5 to TRBJ1-1, with D hard to call. The V gene's germline CDR1 is MNHEY and CDR2 SVGAGI. The CDR3 length is 12 residues. V shed 5 bases and J shed 5 bases, with 9 bases lying between them. CDR3 in DNA: TGTGCCAGCAGTCGGGCGCGGACTGAAGCTTTCTTT. Translation gives CASSRARTEAFF.

The chain links TRBV7-2 to TRBJ1-5, with D possibly matching TRBD1 (6 bases). Trimming pared 3 bases from V and 2 bases from J, leaving 11 bases between. CDR1 and CDR2 (germline): SGHTA, FQGNSA. The CDR3 totals 15 residues. The CDR3 protein is CASSLQQGGNQPQHF. As DNA, the CDR3 is TGTGCCAGCAGCTTGCAACAGGGAGGCAATCAGCCCCAGCATTTT.

V is TRBV19 and J is TRBJ1-2; D possibly corresponds to TRBD1 (5 bases). Germline loops: CDR1 LNHDA, CDR2 SQIVND (reference sequence). Trimming removed 6 bases at V and 5 bases at J, with 7 bases between. The CDR3 covers 11 residues. In DNA form, the CDR3 reads TGTGCCAGTAGCGGGGGGTATGGCTACACCTTC. Its protein product is CASSGGYGYTF. Variable domain in full (rest from reference TRBV19 and TRBJ1-2): DGGITQSPKYLFRKEGQNVTLSCEQNLNHDAMYWYRQDPGQGLRLIYYSQIVNDFQKGDIAEGYSVSREKKESFPLTVTSAQKNPTAFYLCASSGGYGYTFGSGTRLTVV.

The J gene is TRBJ1-6, the V gene TRBV7-2; a possible D gene is TRBD1 (5 bases). The germline gives CDR1 SGHTA, CDR2 FQGNSA. Trimming removed 0 bases from V and 4 bases from J, with 13 bases in between. The CDR3 runs 17 residues. The CDR3 coding sequence is TGTGCCAGCAGCTTAGCGGGCAGGGCCACTTATAATTCACCCCTCCACTTT. This encodes CASSLAGRATYNSPLHF.

V is TRBV7-8 and J is TRBJ2-3, with TRBD2 matching over 8 bases. The CDR3 runs 17 residues. The V gene's germline CDR1 is SGHVS and CDR2 FQNEAQ. Trimming removed 0 bases from V and 0 bases from J; junction bases left unmatched: 5. In DNA form, the CDR3 reads TGTGCCAGCAGCTTAGCTAGCGGGGCGGCTAGCACAGATACGCAGTATTTT. This codes for CASSLASGAASTDTQYF.

In its sample, this clone was seen once. The chain combines TRBV6-5 with TRBJ2-3, with D possibly matching TRBD2 (6 bases). Per the germline V gene, CDR1 is MNHEY and CDR2 is SVGAGI. CDR3 length: 14 residues. Trimming took off 7 bases at V and 0 bases at J, with 11 bases between the two ends. The CDR3 reads CASTYGGSTDTQYF. The CDR3 region has the DNA TGTGCCAGCACCTACGGGGGAAGCACAGATACGCAGTATTTT.

The chain recombines TRBV29-1 with TRBJ1-2; 8 bases line up with TRBD1. CDR1 is SQVTM and CDR2 is ANQGSEA in the germline V gene. Trimming at V came to 2 bases and at J to 4 bases, leaving 6 bases not matched to a gene. The CDR3 covers 14 residues. CDR3 sequence: CSVERLGQVYGYTF. CDR3 bases: TGCAGCGTTGAAAGACTGGGACAGGTCTATGGCTACACCTTC.

This clone ranks as medium-sized. The rearrangement joins TRBV10-2 to TRBJ1-1, with D maybe TRBD1 (5 bases). The germline V and J ends were trimmed by 1 base and 3 bases, with 6 bases remaining between them. The CDR3 covers 13 residues. Germline V lookup: CDR1 WSHSY, CDR2 SAAADI. CDR3 DNA: TGCGCCAGCAGTGAGTGGGGGGACACTGAAGCTTTCTTT. Its protein is CASSEWGDTEAFF.

This clone was counted once. This chain joins TRBV5-1 and TRBJ2-2; D is uncertain. Deletions cut 6 bases from V and 8 bases from J, with 11 bases between. This CDR3 region has 12 residues. The V gene's germline CDR1 is SGHRS and CDR2 YFSETQ. Here the CDR3 DNA reads TGCGCCAGCACCAGAGATTGGGGGGAGCTGTTTTTT. This encodes CASTRDWGELFF.

CDR3 loop: CASSLKGVDTQYF. The CDR3 DNA is TGTGCCAGCAGCTTAAAAGGGGTAGATACGCAGTATTTT. The chain joins TRBV7-8 to TRBJ2-3; TRBD1 is a possible D gene (5 bases). Germline values: CDR1 SGHVS, CDR2 FQNEAQ. The CDR3 has 13 amino acids. The V end was cut by 2 bases, the J end by 5 bases, with 8 bases between.

The rearrangement links TRBV19 to TRBJ2-3; D gene unclear. The V gene's germline CDR1 is LNHDA and CDR2 SQIVND (reference sequence). CDR3 size: 15 residues. Deletions cut 3 bases from V and 0 bases from J, with 10 bases between. CDR3 residues: CASSMRRISTDTQYF. The CDR3 bases are TGTGCCAGTAGTATGAGACGGATTAGCACAGATACGCAGTATTTT.

This clone was recorded a few times. This rearrangement joins TRBV19 to TRBJ1-5; TRBD1 matches 8 bases. Losses at the gene ends were 1 base for V and 2 bases for J; bases not matched to a gene: 4. This CDR3 region has 16 residues. The germline V gene has CDR1 LNHDA and CDR2 SQIVND (reference sequence). In DNA, the CDR3 is TGTGCCAGTAGTATAGGGACGACAGGGGGCAATCAGCCCCAGCATTTT. The encoded protein is CASSIGTTGGNQPQHF.

The gene calls are TRBV23-1 and TRBJ2-3; 7 positions match TRBD1. TRBV23-1 is an ORF, and what it does is uncertain. There are 14 residues in the CDR3. The junction had 3 bases not matched to a gene; V was cut back by 2 bases and J by 4 bases. CDR3 in amino acids: CASSQVDRADTQYF. CDR3 DNA: TGCGCCAGCAGTCAAGTCGACAGGGCAGATACGCAGTATTTT.

The chain employs TRBV5-4 and TRBJ2-1; the D gene could be TRBD1 or TRBD2 (5 bases each). With 0 bases removed from V and 0 bases from J, the gap between germline ends came to 7 bases. CDR3 length: 15 amino acids. Per germline, CDR1 SGHNT and CDR2 YYREEE (reference sequence). CDR3 nucleotides: TGTGCCAGCAGCTTGGGGGGGAACTCCTACAATGAGCAGTTCTTC. Translated, it gives CASSLGGNSYNEQFF.

As to this clone: Within the sample, other DNA sequences also encode this same CDR3. The rearrangement joins TRBV5-1 to TRBJ2-7, with a possible D match to TRBD1 (5 bases). Trimming shortened V by 1 base and J by 3 bases, and 5 bases separated the two germline ends. CDR1 is SGHRS, CDR2 YFSETQ, per germline. The CDR3 covers 12 residues. This CDR3 reads CASSLQGYEQYF. The CDR3 region has the DNA TGCGCCAGCAGCTTGCAGGGCTACGAGCAGTACTTC.

The V and J genes are TRBV2 and TRBJ2-1, with 11 bases that match TRBD2. CDR3 size: 16 residues. The J segment lost 7 bases and the V segment lost 6 bases, leaving 11 bases of the junction unmatched. Germline V gene sequence: CDR1 SNHLY, CDR2 FYNNEI. CDR3 amino acids: CASRRITSGGRNEQFF. CDR3 DNA sequence: TGTGCCAGCAGGCGAATAACTAGCGGGGGAAGAAATGAGCAGTTCTTC.

The sample holds one count of this clone. V is TRBV7-9 and J is TRBJ1-1; TRBD1 is a possible D gene (6 bases). From germline, CDR1 is SEHNR and CDR2 FQNEAQ (reference sequence). CDR3 length: 14 amino acids. The V and J ends lost 7 bases and 1 base respectively, with 13 bases between them. DNA for the CDR3: TGTGCCAGCACGTGGGGGGCGACGAACACTGAAGCTTTCTTT. Its translation is CASTWGATNTEAFF.

The rearrangement joins TRBV11-3 to TRBJ2-5; no clear D. Germline assignment: CDR1 SGHNT and CDR2 YENEEA. Trimming shortened V by 1 base and J by 2 bases, and 5 bases separated the two germline ends. CDR3 size: 13 residues. The CDR3 bases are TGTGCCAGCAGCTTAGGCAGTCAAGAGACCCAGTACTTC. Protein sequence: CASSLGSQETQYF.

This rearrangement joins TRBV18 to TRBJ1-5; maybe TRBD1 (6 bases). The CDR3 has 14 residues. V was pared by 2 bases and J by 4 bases, with 9 bases between. Per the germline V gene, CDR1 is KGHSH and CDR2 is LQKENI. In DNA form, the CDR3 reads TGTGCCAGCTCACCATGGACAGCTAATCAGCCCCAGCATTTT. Its translation is CASSPWTANQPQHF.

The chain uses TRBV15 and TRBJ1-5, with a tentative D call TRBD1 (5 bases). This CDR3 comprises 15 residues. The V gene lost 4 bases and the J gene lost 6 bases, with 16 bases spanning the gap. Germline loops: CDR1 LNHNV, CDR2 YYDKDF (reference sequence). DNA of the CDR3: TGTGCCACCAGCAAAGACAGACGCCTCGCTCAGCCCCAGCATTTT. This codes for CATSKDRRLAQPQHF.

As DNA, the CDR3 is TGTGCCAGCAGCAAGCGTTTGGGAGGCCCCCATAGAATCTACGAGCAGTACTTC. This gives the protein CASSKRLGGPHRIYEQYF. J is TRBJ2-7 and V is TRBV21-1; the table names TRBD2, a call not compared with the DNA. TRBV21-1 is marked as a pseudogene. The CDR3 is 18 residues long.

This chain connects TRBV6-5 to TRBJ1-6, with no clear D. Between the trimmed V and J ends, which lost 1 base and 6 bases, there was a span of 7 bases. CDR3 length equals 14 residues. The germline V gene has CDR1 MNHEY and CDR2 SVGAGI. CDR3 nucleotides: TGTGCCAGCAGTTACTTACGGGGTAATTCACCCCTCCACTTT. Protein product: CASSYLRGNSPLHF.

The gene calls are TRBV11-2 and TRBJ2-1; 11 bases agree with TRBD1. With 5 bases clipped from V and 8 bases from J, the junction kept 8 bases outside the gene matches. Germline CDR1 SGHAT, CDR2 FQNNGV. The CDR3 is 15 residues long. The CDR3 reads CASSSGQGAHHEQFF. DNA for the CDR3: TGTGCCAGCAGCAGTGGACAGGGGGCGCATCATGAGCAGTTCTTC. The full variable domain, with the rest looked up from reference TRBV11-2 and TRBJ2-1, is EAGVAQSPRYKIIEKRQSVAFWCNPISGHATLYWYQQILGQGPKLLIQFQNNGVVDDSQLPKDRFSAERLKGVDSTLKIQPAKLEDSAVYLCASSSGQGAHHEQFFGPGTRLTVL.

This chain connects TRBV11-3 to TRBJ2-3; tentatively, D is TRBD1 (5 bases). From germline, CDR1 is SGHNT and CDR2 YENEEA. Trimming stripped 5 bases from V and 2 bases from J, with 11 bases between. The CDR3 is 14 residues long. The CDR3 nucleotides read TGTGCCAGCAGCCGTGACAGATCCACAGATACGCAGTATTTT. This encodes CASSRDRSTDTQYF.

The chain recombines TRBV9 with TRBJ2-3, with TRBD1 identical over 7 bases. Trimming took 0 bases from V and 1 from J; bases not matched to a gene: 5. CDR1 is SGDLS, CDR2 YYNGEE, per germline. The CDR3 consists of 16 residues. Written as DNA, the CDR3 is TGTGCCAGCAGCGTAGGAGAGGGGGCTCGCACAGATACGCAGTATTTT. This sequence encodes CASSVGEGARTDTQYF.

The V and J genes are TRBV25-1 and TRBJ2-7; perhaps TRBD1 as D (6 bases). V was trimmed by 3 bases and J by 2 bases, leaving 11 bases between them. Germline V CDR1 and CDR2: MGHDK, SYGVNS. CDR3 length equals 14 residues. The CDR3 here is CASSEQGRTYEQYF. For the CDR3, the DNA is TGTGCCAGCAGTGAGCAGGGGCGCACCTACGAGCAGTACTTC.

The V and J genes are TRBV19 and TRBJ2-2; D is undetermined. The CDR3 has 12 residues. V was cut by 7 bases and J by 3 bases, with 6 bases left in between. CDR1 is LNHDA, CDR2 SQIVND, per germline (reference sequence). The CDR3 here is CASMWDTGELFF. The CDR3 bases are TGTGCCAGTATGTGGGACACCGGGGAGCTGTTTTTT.

The chain joins TRBV19 to TRBJ1-2; 10 positions agree with TRBD1. Unmatched junction bases numbered 1, after V lost 4 bases and J lost 2 bases. The CDR3 contains 14 residues. Germline assignment: CDR1 LNHDA and CDR2 SQIVND (reference sequence). CDR3 sequence (DNA): TGTGCCAGTAGTAGGGGACAGGGGAACTATGGCTACACCTTC. It is translated as CASSRGQGNYGYTF.

V usage is TRBV28 and J usage is TRBJ2-3; 10 bases are shared with TRBD2. This CDR3 is 16 amino acids long. V dropped 4 bases and J dropped 5; count of bases not matched to a gene: 9. The germline V gene encodes CDR1 MDHEN and CDR2 SYDVKM. In nucleotides, the CDR3 is TGTGCCAGCAGTTCGCCCAGCGGGGGGGCTGGAGATACGCAGTATTTT. It is translated as CASSSPSGGAGDTQYF.